The 25 T cell receptor beta chains presented below share a single source sample, sequenced in a study of blood T cell repertoires in COVID-19. Repertoires were generated with immunoSEQ multiplex PCR, while TCRdb's copy carries only in-frame clones and drops some. The sample holds some 160,000 clones, 89% seen once. The sample comprised peripheral blood. Source of these receptors: a man in his fifties or sixties with acute or convalescent COVID-19.

This rearrangement joins TRBV27 to TRBJ1-6, with D possibly being TRBD1 (6 bases). Germline CDR1 MNHEY, CDR2 SMNVEV (reference sequence). Trimming removed 6 bases from V and 7 bases from J, with 13 bases in between. The CDR3 length is 14 residues. In nucleotides, the CDR3 is TGTGCCAGCAGCCCCAGGGGTTCAAATTCACCCCTCCACTTT. It codes for CASSPRGSNSPLHF.

The rearrangement links TRBV5-6 to TRBJ1-1; D possibly corresponds to TRBD1 (6 bases). The CDR3 covers 14 residues. Per the germline V gene, CDR1 is SGHDT and CDR2 is YYEEEE. The V gene lost 5 bases and the J gene lost 1 base, with 12 bases spanning the gap. The CDR3 DNA is TGTGCCAGCAGGGCACAGGGTGGGAACACTGAAGCTTTCTTT. This gives the protein CASRAQGGNTEAFF.

This chain joins TRBV4-3 and TRBJ2-7; D might be TRBD2 (7 bases). This CDR3 has 17 residues. Germline V gives CDR1 LGHNA, CDR2 YSLEER. V was clipped by 3 bases and J by 6 bases, with 24 bases between them. The CDR3 DNA sequence: TGCGCCAGCAGCCACGCCTCGGGGGGCAAGGCAGGGGTCGAGCAGTACTTC. This gives the protein CASSHASGGKAGVEQYF.

The chain employs TRBV2 and TRBJ1-5; the match to TRBD1 covers 9 bases. This CDR3 has 15 residues. V lost 4 bases to trimming and J lost 5 bases; unmatched junction nucleotides: 6. Germline V gives CDR1 SNHLY, CDR2 FYNNEI. The CDR3 nucleotides read TGTGCCAGCAGTGGTCGGACAGGGGATTATCAGCCCCAGCATTTT. It encodes CASSGRTGDYQPQHF.

This clone came up once. The V gene is TRBV2, the J gene TRBJ1-2, with 8 nucleotides matching TRBD1. Germline CDR1 is SNHLY and CDR2 is FYNNEI. The CDR3 spans 15 residues. The V segment lost 2 bases and the J segment 5 bases; nucleotides outside the gene matches: 7. CDR3 protein: CASSEMGQVRYGYTF. In DNA, the CDR3 is TGTGCCAGCAGTGAAATGGGACAGGTTAGATATGGCTACACCTTC.

The CDR3 spells CASRGTVKNQPQHF. In DNA form, the CDR3 reads TGTGCCAGCAGGGGGACAGTTAAAAATCAGCCCCAGCATTTT. The rearrangement links TRBV2 to TRBJ1-5, with 7 bases fitting TRBD1. The CDR3 is made up of 14 amino acids. Germline CDR1 is SNHLY and CDR2 is FYNNEI. After removal of 6 bases from V and 4 bases from J, the junction contained 6 bases not matched to a gene. Looking up the rest from reference TRBV2 and TRBJ1-5 gives the full variable domain: EPEVTQTPSHQVTQMGQEVILRCVPISNHLYFYWYRQILGQKVEFLVSFYNNEISEKSEIFDDQFSVERPDGSNFTLKIRSTKLEDSAMYFCASRGTVKNQPQHFGDGTRLSIL.

The chain is built from TRBV5-1 and TRBJ1-6; the match to TRBD1 covers 9 bases. The V and J ends lost 4 bases and 10 bases, in that order; junction bases with no gene match: 9. The germline gives CDR1 SGHRS, CDR2 YFSETQ. The CDR3 sequence is 15 residues long. CDR3 nucleotides: TGCGCCAGCAGCCTGGCGGGACAGGGCCGCTCACCCCTCCACTTT. Its translation is CASSLAGQGRSPLHF. Together with reference TRBV5-1 and TRBJ1-6, the CDR3 gives the full variable domain: KAGVTQTPRYLIKTRGQQVTLSCSPISGHRSVSWYQQTPGQGLQFLFEYFSETQRNKGNFPGRFSGRQFSNSRSEMNVSTLELGDSALYLCASSLAGQGRSPLHFGNGTRLTVT.

The chain employs TRBV3-1 (or the pseudogene TRBV3-2) and TRBJ1-1; D gene uncertain. Per the germline V gene, CDR1 is LGHDT and CDR2 is YNNKEL (reference sequence). CDR3 length: 13 residues. Trimming cost V 4 bases and J 0 bases, with 6 bases left between them. The chain's CDR3 is CASSPLVNTEAFF. CDR3 sequence (DNA): TGTGCCAGCAGCCCCCTAGTGAACACTGAAGCTTTCTTT.

The CDR3 is CAISGTDRGGYTF. As DNA, the CDR3 is TGTGCCATCAGCGGTACCGACAGGGGTGGCTACACCTTC. The rearrangement uses TRBV10-3 and TRBJ1-2; 8 bases line up with TRBD1. The CDR3 extends over 13 amino acids. The V and J ends lost 6 bases and 7 bases, in that order; junction bases with no gene match: 7. The germline V gene encodes CDR1 ENHRY and CDR2 SYGVKD.

The chain carries TRBV3-1 (or the pseudogene TRBV3-2) and TRBJ2-7; TRBD2 agrees at 7 bases. Trimming removed 6 bases from V and 2 bases from J; junction bases left unmatched: 7. The CDR3 length is 14 residues. Germline loops: CDR1 LGHDT, CDR2 YNNKEL (reference sequence). CDR3 bases: TGTGCCAGCAGGAAGACGGGGGGAACCTACGAGCAGTACTTC. The encoded protein is CASRKTGGTYEQYF.

The chain uses TRBV13 and TRBJ1-1, with a weak D call TRBD1 (6 bases). Germline CDR1 and CDR2: PRHDT and FYEKMQ (reference sequence). V lost 5 bases and J 3 bases, leaving 13 bases between the germline ends. This CDR3 region has 14 residues. The CDR3 region has the DNA TGTGCCAGCAGCACCCCACAGGGTTACACTGAAGCTTTCTTT. Its translation is CASSTPQGYTEAFF. The full variable domain, its missing parts supplied by reference TRBV13 and TRBJ1-1, is AAGVIQSPRHLIKEKRETATLKCYPIPRHDTVYWYQQGPGQDPQFLISFYEKMQSDKGSIPDRFSAQQFSDYHSELNMSSLELGDSALYFCASSTPQGYTEAFFGQGTRLTVV.

This chain connects TRBV29-1 to TRBJ2-2; TRBD1 might be the D (5 bases). V was pared by 4 bases and J by 9 bases, with 27 bases between. The CDR3 runs 17 residues. The germline CDR1 and CDR2 sequences are SQVTM and ANQGSEA. The CDR3 region has the DNA TGCAGCGTTGCCCCACCGCGGATTTACAGGCGAGGCTGGGAGCTGTTTTTT. Translating gives CSVAPPRIYRRGWELFF.

A single count supports this clone. V gene TRBV5-4 combines with J gene TRBJ1-1; 12 bases are a match to TRBD1. Trimming took 4 bases from V and 0 from J; bases not matched to a gene: 10. This CDR3 comprises 18 residues. Germline V gene data show CDR1 as SGHNT and CDR2 as YYREEE (reference sequence). The CDR3 sequence is CASSQGPGQGAVNTEAFF. CDR3 DNA: TGTGCCAGCAGCCAGGGACCGGGACAGGGGGCTGTGAACACTGAAGCTTTCTTT.

V usage is TRBV2 and J usage is TRBJ1-1, with 9 bases aligning to TRBD1. Trimming at V came to 2 bases and at J to 2 bases, leaving 3 bases not matched to a gene. Germline lookup yields CDR1 SNHLY and CDR2 FYNNEI. This CDR3 spans 15 amino acids. The CDR3 loop reads CASSETGGDNTEAFF. The CDR3 region has the DNA TGTGCCAGCAGTGAAACAGGGGGCGACAACACTGAAGCTTTCTTT.

The chain carries TRBV13 and TRBJ1-5; tentative D call: TRBD1 (5 bases). Germline values: CDR1 PRHDT, CDR2 FYEKMQ (reference sequence). V was trimmed by 0 bases and J by 0 bases, leaving 9 bases between them. The CDR3 sequence is 16 residues long. The CDR3, as DNA: TGTGCCAGCAGCTTAGGCCGGGGGGTTAGCAATCAGCCCCAGCATTTT. Its translation: CASSLGRGVSNQPQHF. Complete variable domain (other parts from reference TRBV13 and TRBJ1-5): AAGVIQSPRHLIKEKRETATLKCYPIPRHDTVYWYQQGPGQDPQFLISFYEKMQSDKGSIPDRFSAQQFSDYHSELNMSSLELGDSALYFCASSLGRGVSNQPQHFGDGTRLSIL.

The chain links TRBV18 to TRBJ1-2, with 7 bases fitting TRBD1. Germline CDR1 is KGHSH and CDR2 is LQKENI. This CDR3 comprises 16 residues. Unmatched junction bases numbered 13, after V lost 4 bases and J lost 5 bases. CDR3 coding DNA: TGTGCCAGCTCACGGCTAGAAGAAGGGGGCGTATATGGCTACACCTTC. Protein sequence: CASSRLEEGGVYGYTF.

The V gene is TRBV5-4, the J gene TRBJ2-1; 15 nucleotides line up with TRBD2. This CDR3 is built from 16 residues. Unmatched junction bases numbered 9, after V lost 4 bases and J lost 10 bases. Looked up from germline, CDR1 is SGHNT and CDR2 is YYREEE (reference sequence). CDR3 amino acids: CASSPRTSGGALEQFF. CDR3 nucleotides: TGTGCCAGCAGCCCGAGGACTAGCGGGGGGGCCTTAGAGCAGTTCTTC.

This sequence joins TRBV24-1 and TRBJ1-1; 9 bases fit TRBD1. This CDR3 comprises 17 residues. The germline CDR1 and CDR2 sequences are KGHDR and SFDVKD. The V segment lost 4 bases and the J segment 2 bases; nucleotides outside the gene matches: 10. In DNA form, the CDR3 reads TGTGCCACCAGTGACTCCGGGACAGGGCTCCGAAACACTGAAGCTTTCTTT. It is translated as CATSDSGTGLRNTEAFF.

V and J are TRBV2 and TRBJ1-2, with a tentative D call TRBD1 (5 bases). Germline CDR1 and CDR2: SNHLY and FYNNEI. Trimming left V 3 bases short and J 4 bases short, with 12 bases between. The CDR3 consists of 14 residues. The CDR3 reads CASSELKGSYGYTF. The CDR3 DNA reads TGTGCCAGCAGTGAGTTGAAGGGGTCCTATGGCTACACCTTC. Variable domain in full (rest from reference TRBV2 and TRBJ1-2): EPEVTQTPSHQVTQMGQEVILRCVPISNHLYFYWYRQILGQKVEFLVSFYNNEISEKSEIFDDQFSVERPDGSNFTLKIRSTKLEDSAMYFCASSELKGSYGYTFGSGTRLTVV.

This clone was observed a handful of times. V and J are TRBV11-1 and TRBJ1-2; 9 nucleotides agree with TRBD1. CDR1 SGHAT and CDR2 FQDESV come from the germline V gene (reference sequence). After removal of 5 bases from V and 7 bases from J, the junction contained 8 bases not matched to a gene. The CDR3 consists of 14 residues. The DNA of the CDR3 is TGTGCCAGCAGCCTAGGGACAGGGTGGTCTGGCTACACCTTC. The encoded protein is CASSLGTGWSGYTF.

V usage is TRBV7-3 and J usage is TRBJ2-3, with 9 bases aligning to TRBD1. The CDR3 sequence is 15 residues long. The V segment lost 5 bases and the J segment 1 base; nucleotides outside the gene matches: 4. Germline CDR1 reads SGHTA; CDR2 reads FQGTGA. CDR3 in amino acids: CASSLGTGRTDTQYF. The CDR3 region has the DNA TGTGCCAGCAGCCTTGGGACAGGGCGCACAGATACGCAGTATTTT.

This chain links TRBV6-5 with TRBJ2-7; D might be TRBD1 (6 bases). The ends were cut back, 6 bases at V and 0 bases at J, with 9 bases in the middle. This CDR3 region has 13 residues. Germline loops: CDR1 MNHEY, CDR2 SVGAGI. The CDR3: CASRTGPSYEQYF. The CDR3 DNA follows: TGTGCCAGCAGGACAGGCCCCTCCTACGAGCAGTACTTC.

The count of this clone is one. This chain connects TRBV2 to TRBJ1-5, with D possibly matching TRBD1 (5 bases). The CDR3 totals 15 residues. Trimming shortened V by 9 bases and J by 6 bases, and 21 bases separated the two germline ends. Per the germline V gene, CDR1 is SNHLY and CDR2 is FYNNEI. CDR3 sequence: CASAWGSQGSQPQHF. CDR3 coding DNA: TGTGCCAGTGCGTGGGGCAGTCAAGGAAGTCAGCCCCAGCATTTT. The entire variable domain, with the rest obtained from reference TRBV2 and TRBJ1-5, is as follows: EPEVTQTPSHQVTQMGQEVILRCVPISNHLYFYWYRQILGQKVEFLVSFYNNEISEKSEIFDDQFSVERPDGSNFTLKIRSTKLEDSAMYFCASAWGSQGSQPQHFGDGTRLSIL.

This sequence joins TRBV20-1 and TRBJ2-1; the D is unclear. The V end was cut by 6 bases, the J end by 8 bases, with 8 bases between. Germline lookup yields CDR1 DFQATT and CDR2 SNEGSKA (reference sequence). This CDR3 region has 10 residues. The CDR3 DNA sequence: TGCAGTGCGAGGTGGGATGAGCAGTTCTTC. Amino acid sequence: CSARWDEQFF.

The chain combines TRBV5-1 with TRBJ1-6, with TRBD1 matching 9 bases. Germline CDR1 and CDR2: SGHRS and YFSETQ. The CDR3 spans 15 residues. The V gene end was trimmed by 4 bases and the J gene end by 7 bases; junction bases not matched to a gene: 6. The chain's CDR3 is CASSGKQGANSPLHF. The CDR3 DNA follows: TGCGCCAGCAGCGGTAAACAGGGGGCGAATTCACCCCTCCACTTT.